This T cell receptor (beta chain) emerged from a study of blood T cell repertoires in COVID-19. V shed 6 bases, J shed 9 bases, and the junction held 10 bases outside the gene matches. This CDR3 region has 15 residues. Germline values: CDR1 KGHSH, CDR2 LQKENI. Participants were placed into cohorts based on the clinical history they reported. Profiling relied on immunoSEQ multiplex PCR, and the TCRdb table lists in-frame clones only, not all of them. Of about 350,000 clones in the sample, about 90% were seen once. The chain has TRBV18 and TRBJ2-2, with TRBD1 matching 10 bases. Sequencing input: PBMCs or T cells enriched from blood (not recorded which). The receptor was derived from a woman aged 25 to 45 who had been exposed to COVID-19. The CDR3 loop reads CASSPNRQGARELFF. In DNA form, the CDR3 reads TGTGCCAGCTCGCCAAACAGACAGGGGGCCCGGGAGCTGTTTTTT. The complete variable domain, with remaining parts taken from reference TRBV18 and TRBJ2-2, reads NAGVMQNPRHLVRRRGQEARLRCSPMKGHSHVYWYRQLPEEGLKFMVYLQKENIIDESGMPKERFSAEFPKEGPSILRIQQVVRGDSAAYFCASSPNRQGARELFFGEGSRLTVL.